The sequence of this T cell receptor beta chain was determined in a study of cytomegalovirus exposure and HLA in healthy donors. Study context: Some 80 million unique TCRs from HLA-typed donors were held in an early data release.

The CDR3 contains 13 residues. Germline loops: CDR1 SGDLS, CDR2 YYNGEE. V lost 2 bases to trimming and J lost 2 bases; unmatched junction nucleotides: 0. The PCR ran on 60 Vbeta and 13 Jbeta primers. TCRdb's copy holds only in-frame clones and misses some; the assay was immunoSEQ multiplex PCR. The sample has about 150,000 clones, less than 85% seen once. Study observations and caveats: The study put some 160 TCR beta chains on its list as cytomegalovirus-associated. With high specificity and sensitivity, the classifier reportedly diagnosed cytomegalovirus status.

Regarding this clone: What it binds is unknown. Additional DNA sequences in this sample encode the identical CDR3.

The sequencing input was PBMCs. The J gene is TRBJ2-5, the V gene TRBV9, with 7 bases that match TRBD1. The sequence was obtained from a man in his forties in good health and CMV-seronegative. CDR3 in DNA: TGTGCCAGCAGCGTGGGACAGCAAGAGACCCAGTACTTC. This codes for CASSVGQQETQYF.